Listed below are T cell receptor beta chains from one sample, sequenced in a study of Ad26.COV2.S vaccination and SARS-CoV-2 variants. TCRdb's table, derived via immunoSEQ multiplex PCR, lists solely in-frame clones and lacks some. The data contain about 350,000 clones, about 88% of them singletons. This specimen consisted of peripheral blood, obtained in a trial of Ad26.COV2.S vaccine versus placebo. Receptor source: a person aged 18 to 59 who received the Ad26.COV2.S COVID-19 vaccine or a placebo. Both conserved end residues are part of each CDR3. A D gene is named only where the DNA matches it firmly. The size field is filled for only some rows; it gives once, few, many or a size class.

j_call: TRBJ1-4; clone_size: -; d_call: -; v_call: TRBV6-6; cdr3_aa: CASLRGGLGEKLFF; cdr3_nt: TGTGCCAGCCTTCGAGGGGGTTTAGGGGAAAAACTGTTTTTT
j_call: TRBJ2-5; clone_size: -; d_call: -; v_call: TRBV7-2; cdr3_aa: CASSLVSGKGLAETQYF; cdr3_nt: TGTGCCAGCAGCTTAGTATCAGGGAAGGGGCTGGCAGAGACCCAGTACTTC
j_call: TRBJ2-7; clone_size: -; d_call: -; v_call: TRBV3-1/TRBV3-2; cdr3_aa: CASSQASARGEQYF; cdr3_nt: TGTGCCAGCAGCCAAGCCTCGGCGCGGGGCGAGCAGTACTTC
j_call: TRBJ2-2; clone_size: -; d_call: -; v_call: TRBV9; cdr3_aa: CASSVATRAGELFF; cdr3_nt: TGTGCCAGCAGCGTAGCTACTAGGGCCGGGGAGCTGTTTTTT
j_call: TRBJ1-4; clone_size: -; d_call: -; v_call: TRBV27; cdr3_aa: CASADFDGTYEKLFF; cdr3_nt: TGTGCCAGCGCCGACTTTGACGGGACTTATGAAAAACTGTTTTTT
j_call: TRBJ1-1; clone_size: -; d_call: TRBD1; v_call: TRBV5-1; cdr3_aa: CASSQDLHRGPNPNTEAFF; cdr3_nt: TGCGCCAGCAGCCAAGATCTTCACAGGGGGCCTAACCCGAACACTGAAGCTTTCTTT
j_call: TRBJ2-7; clone_size: -; d_call: TRBD2; v_call: TRBV5-1; cdr3_aa: CASSVSGGPAGEQYF; cdr3_nt: TGCGCCAGCAGTGTTAGCGGGGGACCAGCGGGCGAGCAGTACTTC
j_call: TRBJ1-1; clone_size: -; d_call: -; v_call: TRBV4-1; cdr3_aa: CASSQDRRTEAFF; cdr3_nt: TGCGCCAGCAGCCAAGATCGAAGGACTGAAGCTTTCTTT
j_call: TRBJ1-5; clone_size: -; d_call: -; v_call: TRBV6-5; cdr3_aa: CASGPRFNQPQHF; cdr3_nt: TGTGCCAGCGGACCCAGGTTCAATCAGCCCCAGCATTTT
j_call: TRBJ1-2; clone_size: -; d_call: -; v_call: TRBV7-9; cdr3_aa: CASRISGRVGRTGYTF; cdr3_nt: TGTGCCAGCAGGATAAGCGGGAGGGTAGGCCGGACTGGCTACACCTTC
j_call: TRBJ2-3; clone_size: -; d_call: TRBD1; v_call: TRBV11-3; cdr3_aa: CASSLGTGSHNGDTQYF; cdr3_nt: TGTGCCAGCAGCCTTGGGACAGGGAGTCATAATGGTGATACGCAGTATTTT
j_call: TRBJ1-5; clone_size: few; d_call: -; v_call: TRBV7-2; cdr3_aa: CASSVRGQQPQHF; cdr3_nt: TGTGCCAGCAGCGTGCGGGGGCAACAGCCCCAGCATTTT
j_call: TRBJ1-5; clone_size: few; d_call: -; v_call: TRBV4-3; cdr3_aa: CASSQESTFGGRQPQHF; cdr3_nt: TGCGCCAGCAGCCAAGAGAGTACGTTTGGGGGGCGGCAGCCCCAGCATTTT
j_call: TRBJ2-4; clone_size: -; d_call: TRBD2; v_call: TRBV5-1; cdr3_aa: CASSGTSGSGVDIQYF; cdr3_nt: TGCGCCAGCAGCGGGACTAGCGGGAGCGGAGTGGACATTCAGTACTTC
j_call: TRBJ2-7; clone_size: -; d_call: -; v_call: TRBV5-1; cdr3_aa: CASSLGLAKVQLGQYF; cdr3_nt: TGCGCCAGCAGCTTGGGTTTGGCGAAGGTGCAACTAGGGCAGTACTTC
j_call: TRBJ2-6; clone_size: -; d_call: -; v_call: TRBV30; cdr3_aa: CAWSIGGANVLTF; cdr3_nt: TGTGCCTGGAGTATTGGTGGGGCCAACGTCCTGACTTTC
j_call: TRBJ2-7; clone_size: few; d_call: -; v_call: TRBV7-2; cdr3_aa: CASSWITSREEQYF; cdr3_nt: TGTGCCAGCAGCTGGATAACATCCCGAGAAGAGCAGTACTTC
j_call: TRBJ1-2; clone_size: once; d_call: TRBD1; v_call: TRBV4-3; cdr3_aa: CASSQGDRRANYGYTF; cdr3_nt: TGCGCCAGCAGCCAAGGGGACAGGCGAGCTAACTATGGCTACACCTTC
j_call: TRBJ1-2; clone_size: -; d_call: -; v_call: TRBV2; cdr3_aa: CASSGSGQGYTF; cdr3_nt: TGTGCCAGCAGTGGGTCTGGCCAAGGCTACACCTTC
j_call: TRBJ1-2; clone_size: -; d_call: TRBD1; v_call: TRBV5-1; cdr3_aa: CASSSNLNRGGWGYTF; cdr3_nt: TGCGCCAGCAGCTCAAACTTAAACAGGGGCGGATGGGGCTACACCTTC
j_call: TRBJ2-1; clone_size: -; d_call: -; v_call: TRBV27; cdr3_aa: CASSLGPHNEQFF; cdr3_nt: TGTGCCAGCAGTTTGGGCCCTCACAATGAGCAGTTCTTC
j_call: TRBJ1-4; clone_size: -; d_call: -; v_call: TRBV7-9; cdr3_aa: CASSLFLGQQRENEKLFF; cdr3_nt: TGTGCCAGCAGCTTATTTTTGGGACAACAAAGAGAAAATGAAAAACTGTTTTTT
j_call: TRBJ1-2; clone_size: -; d_call: -; v_call: TRBV19; cdr3_aa: CASTSSGAPQGYTF; cdr3_nt: TGTGCCAGTACCTCTTCGGGGGCCCCCCAGGGCTACACCTTC
j_call: TRBJ2-3; clone_size: -; d_call: -; v_call: TRBV7-2; cdr3_aa: CASSLGAGLTDTQYF; cdr3_nt: TGTGCCAGCAGCTTAGGGGCGGGACTCACAGATACGCAGTATTTT
j_call: TRBJ1-4; clone_size: once; d_call: -; v_call: TRBV11-1; cdr3_aa: CASSPSGQSAKEKLFF; cdr3_nt: TGTGCCAGCAGCCCCTCAGGCCAGTCAGCGAAGGAAAAACTGTTTTTT
j_call: TRBJ2-1; clone_size: -; d_call: -; v_call: TRBV6-2/TRBV6-3; cdr3_aa: CASSYPLGNEQFF; cdr3_nt: TGTGCCAGCAGTTACCCGCTAGGAAATGAGCAGTTCTTC
j_call: TRBJ1-1; clone_size: -; d_call: -; v_call: TRBV20-1; cdr3_aa: CSASDPTEGSRNTEAFF; cdr3_nt: TGCAGTGCTAGTGACCCGACAGAAGGCTCAAGAAACACTGAAGCTTTCTTT
j_call: TRBJ2-5; clone_size: -; d_call: -; v_call: TRBV4-2; cdr3_aa: CASSQDRRQETQYF; cdr3_nt: TGTGCCAGCAGCCAAGATAGACGACAAGAGACCCAGTACTTC
j_call: TRBJ2-3; clone_size: once; d_call: -; v_call: TRBV27; cdr3_aa: CASSPSNGGSDTQYF; cdr3_nt: TGTGCCAGCAGCCCTTCTAATGGCGGTAGTGATACGCAGTATTTT
j_call: TRBJ2-2; clone_size: once; d_call: -; v_call: TRBV5-6; cdr3_aa: CASSLAAGELFF; cdr3_nt: TGTGCCAGCAGCTTGGCGGCCGGGGAGCTGTTTTTT
j_call: TRBJ2-1; clone_size: few; d_call: -; v_call: TRBV30; cdr3_aa: CAWSVTGEQFF; cdr3_nt: TGTGCCTGGAGTGTAACCGGTGAGCAGTTCTTC
j_call: TRBJ2-7; clone_size: -; d_call: -; v_call: TRBV15; cdr3_aa: CATSSKLERGYEQYF; cdr3_nt: TGTGCCACCAGCAGTAAACTCGAGCGCGGCTACGAGCAGTACTTC
j_call: TRBJ2-1; clone_size: once; d_call: -; v_call: TRBV18; cdr3_aa: CASSPPMKGGLNNEQFF; cdr3_nt: TGTGCCAGCTCACCACCGATGAAGGGAGGCCTAAACAATGAGCAGTTCTTC